These 18 T cell receptor beta chains share one sample of origin, sequenced in a study of regulatory T cells in long-lasting Graves disease. Regarding time point: persistent/refractory GD, antithyroid drugs over 5 years with positive TRAb. Extracted PBMC RNA gave rise to the TCR library. Arm-PCR with iRepertoire HTBI primers amplified the CDR3 regions for these TCR beta libraries. TCRdb itself ran the multiplex PCR reads through MiXCR, one entry per CDR3 protein. Of roughly 470,000 distinct CDR3 sequences in the sample, under 25% are singletons; the top ten hold over 7.5%. Sequenced here: peripheral blood mononuclear cells (PBMCs), sampled when the disease was refractory, from a patient treated with antithyroid drugs. These TCRs come from a female donor with Graves disease.

The CDR3 region is CASSQAVTGDNEKLFF. Written as DNA, the CDR3 is TGTGCCAGCAGCCAAGCGGTCACAGGGGATAATGAAAAACTGTTTTTT. The chain recombines TRBV7-9 with TRBJ1-4; 7 bases map to TRBD1. From germline, CDR1 is SEHNR and CDR2 FQNEAQ (reference sequence). The trim removed 5 bases at V and 4 bases at J, leaving 10 bases unmatched. This CDR3 has 16 amino acids. Full variable domain (missing parts from reference TRBV7-9 and TRBJ1-4): DTGVSQNPRHKITKRGQNVTFRCDPISEHNRLYWYRQTLGQGPEFLTYFQNEAQLEKSRLLSDRFSAERPKGSFSTLEIQRTEQGDSAMYLCASSQAVTGDNEKLFFGSGTQLSVL.

This clonotype occurred many times. The J gene is TRBJ2-5, the V gene TRBV11-2; D may be TRBD2 (6 bases). The CDR3 consists of 17 residues. Between the trimmed V and J ends, which lost 4 bases and 0 bases, there was a span of 18 bases. From germline, CDR1 is SGHAT and CDR2 FQNNGV. The DNA for the CDR3 is TGTGCCAGCAGCTGGGGTCGGGACTGGCCCTACCAAGAGACCCAGTACTTC. This encodes CASSWGRDWPYQETQYF.

This clonotype was recorded at least ten times. This chain connects TRBV5-1 to TRBJ1-5; D may be TRBD1 (6 bases). Deletions cut 0 bases from V and 2 bases from J, with 9 bases between. The germline CDR1 and CDR2 sequences are SGHRS and YFSETQ. The CDR3 is made up of 15 amino acids. Here the CDR3 DNA reads TGCGCCAGCAGCTTGGAGGGGGTTGGCAATCAGCCCCAGCATTTT. This codes for CASSLEGVGNQPQHF.

The J gene is TRBJ2-3, the V gene TRBV6-2 or TRBV6-3, with 9 bases that match TRBD1. CDR3 length equals 13 residues. Germline lookup yields CDR1 MNHEY and CDR2 SVGEGT. Losses at the gene ends were 6 bases for V and 6 bases for J; bases not matched to a gene: 4. The CDR3 protein is CASRGQGTDTQYF. The CDR3 bases are TGTGCCAGCAGGGGACAGGGTACGGATACGCAGTATTTT.

A word on this clonotype: Since a much larger clone is just one base distant, this may be a read error. The chain joins TRBV6-2 or TRBV6-3 to TRBJ2-5; D is tentatively TRBD1 or TRBD2 (6 bases each). This CDR3 is built from 15 residues. Per germline, CDR1 MNHEY and CDR2 SVGEGT. The germline V and J ends were trimmed by 4 bases and 4 bases, with 16 bases remaining between them. The CDR3 spells CASSLVPGAGETQYF. For the CDR3, the DNA is TGTGCCAGCAGTTTAGTCCCGGGGGCCGGAGAGACCCAGTACTTC.

This clonotype was counted between two and nine times. The rearrangement uses TRBV5-8 and TRBJ1-6; D is unclear. V dropped 0 bases and J dropped 10 bases, with 5 bases sitting between them. CDR3 length equals 12 residues. Germline V gene lookup returns CDR1 SGHTS and CDR2 YDEGEE. CDR3 loop: CASSLGWSPLHF. In DNA, the CDR3 is TGTGCCAGCAGCTTGGGGTGGTCACCCCTCCACTTT.

The J gene is TRBJ1-5, the V gene TRBV19; weak D call: TRBD1 (5 bases). Trimming stripped 3 bases from V and 9 bases from J, with 9 bases between. The CDR3 sequence is 12 residues long. Germline V gives CDR1 LNHDA, CDR2 SQIVND (reference sequence). The CDR3 reads CASSIWGWPQHF. CDR3 coding DNA: TGTGCCAGTAGTATCTGGGGGTGGCCCCAGCATTTT.

There are many counts of this clonotype. This rearrangement joins TRBV6-1 to TRBJ1-4; the D is unclear. Trimming cost V 7 bases and J 8 bases, with 8 bases left between them. CDR1 is MNHNS, CDR2 SASEGT, per germline. This CDR3 is built from 11 residues. For the CDR3, the DNA is TGTGCCAGCAACCGGGGAGAAAAACTGTTTTTT. It encodes CASNRGEKLFF.

This clonotype was counted a few times. The chain recombines TRBV13 with TRBJ1-2, with 7 bases matching TRBD1. After removal of 5 bases from V and 6 bases from J, the junction contained 9 bases not matched to a gene. The V gene's germline CDR1 is PRHDT and CDR2 FYEKMQ (reference sequence). The CDR3 totals 14 residues. The CDR3 DNA is TGTGCCAGCAGCCCCCAGACAGGGTGGGATGGCTACACCTTC. Translating it yields CASSPQTGWDGYTF.

In regard to this clonotype: Since a much larger clone is just one base distant, this may be a read error. The chain uses TRBV7-2 and TRBJ2-5; possible D gene TRBD2, 5 bases. Germline CDR1 SGHTA, CDR2 FQGNSA. CDR3 size: 14 residues. V lost 5 bases to trimming and J lost 1 base, with 11 bases between them. CDR3 protein: CASSAPSIQETQYF. The CDR3 DNA sequence: TGTGCCAGCAGCGCGCCTAGCATCCAAGAGACCCAGTACTTC.

The chain carries TRBV7-3 and TRBJ2-5; tentatively, D is TRBD1 (7 bases). V lost 2 bases to trimming and J lost 5 bases, with 15 bases between them. Germline V lookup: CDR1 SGHTA, CDR2 FQGTGA. The CDR3 totals 15 residues. CDR3 nucleotides: TGTGCCAGCAGCTTAGGGGCAGGGGGGAGTGAGACCCAGTACTTC. Protein: CASSLGAGGSETQYF.

This clonotype was picked up many times. The V call is TRBV12-3 or TRBV12-4, the J call TRBJ1-1; D may be TRBD1 (5 bases). The length of the CDR3 is 16 residues. Trimming took off 0 bases at V and 4 bases at J, with 15 bases between the two ends. CDR3 nucleotides: TGTGCCAGCAGTTTAGCCGGGGCGCTATACGGCACTGAAGCTTTCTTT. It is translated as CASSLAGALYGTEAFF.

The chain carries TRBV5-5 and TRBJ2-7; 10 positions match TRBD2. Looked up from germline, CDR1 is SGHKS and CDR2 is YYEKEE (reference sequence). Trimming cost V 5 bases and J 3 bases; bases outside gene matches: 8. There are 15 residues in the CDR3. CDR3 nucleotides: TGTGCCAGCAGACCAAGCGGGAGGGCCGGCTACGAGCAGTACTTC. Amino acid sequence: CASRPSGRAGYEQYF.

The rearrangement joins TRBV4-1 to TRBJ2-7; weak D call: TRBD2 (5 bases). V dropped 4 bases and J dropped 6 bases, with 13 bases sitting between them. The CDR3 is made up of 13 amino acids. Germline V CDR1 and CDR2: MGHRA, YSYEKL. The CDR3 sequence: CASSPISGGEQYF. CDR3 nucleotides: TGCGCCAGCAGCCCAATTTCAGGAGGCGAGCAGTACTTC.

Concerning this clonotype itself: A much larger clone lies one base from this, so it may be a read error. J is TRBJ2-2 and V is TRBV5-5; D may be TRBD1 or TRBD2 (5 bases each). Germline CDR1 and CDR2: SGHKS and YYEKEE (reference sequence). The CDR3 runs 16 residues. CDR3 loop: CASSSLGTLNTGELLF. The CDR3 nucleotides read TGTGCCAGCAGCTCCCTTGGGACGCTGAACACCGGGGAGCTGCTTTTT. The full variable domain, its missing parts supplied by reference TRBV5-5 and TRBJ2-2, is DAGVTQSPTHLIKTRGQQVTLRCSPISGHKSVSWYQQVLGQGPQFIFQYYEKEERGRGNFPDRFSARQFPNYSSELNVNALLLGDSALYLCASSSLGTLNTGELLFGEGSRLTVL.

In its sample, this clonotype was seen many times. The chain recombines TRBV19 with TRBJ1-1; tentative D call: TRBD1 (5 bases). CDR3 size: 15 residues. Trimming cost V 10 bases and J 3 bases, with 21 bases left between them. Per germline, CDR1 LNHDA and CDR2 SQIVND (reference sequence). The CDR3 sequence is CATYRGGAGDTEAFF. DNA of the CDR3: TGTGCCACCTACAGAGGTGGGGCCGGGGACACTGAAGCTTTCTTT.

This clonotype was picked up many times. V usage is TRBV28 and J usage is TRBJ2-7; no definite D call. Looked up from germline, CDR1 is MDHEN and CDR2 is SYDVKM. CDR3 length: 12 residues. Trimming left V 3 bases short and J 12 bases short, with 15 bases between. CDR3 amino acids: CASSLATYFRYF. CDR3 bases: TGTGCCAGCAGTTTGGCCACTTACTTTCGGTACTTC.

This sequence joins TRBV28 and TRBJ2-1; 12 nucleotides agree with TRBD1. V lost 2 bases and J lost 7; bases outside the gene matches: 9. Germline V CDR1 and CDR2: MDHEN, SYDVKM. CDR3 size: 17 residues. The CDR3 protein is CASSLPQGQGAENEQFF. The CDR3 DNA sequence: TGTGCCAGCAGTTTACCCCAGGGACAGGGGGCTGAGAATGAGCAGTTCTTC. Using reference TRBV28 and TRBJ2-1 for the parts outside the CDR3, the full variable domain is DVKVTQSSRYLVKRTGEKVFLECVQDMDHENMFWYRQDPGLGLRLIYFSYDVKMKEKGDIPEGYSVSREKKERFSLILESASTNQTSMYLCASSLPQGQGAENEQFFGPGTRLTVL.